Below, 8 T cell receptor beta chains from the same sample are listed, as sequenced in a study of blood T cell repertoires in COVID-19. Profiling relied on immunoSEQ multiplex PCR, and the TCRdb table lists in-frame clones only, not all of them. The data show fewer than 250,000 clones, roughly 90% seen once. Sequencing input: PBMCs or T cells enriched from blood (not recorded which). These receptors came from a woman in her 30s with acute COVID-19.

This clone came up once. The chain employs TRBV27 and TRBJ1-1; 7 bases align to TRBD1. CDR3 length equals 14 residues. The V segment lost 2 bases and the J segment 5 bases; nucleotides outside the gene matches: 5. Germline V CDR1 and CDR2: MNHEY, SMNVEV (reference sequence). CDR3 region: CASSLGAGGTEAFF. The CDR3 region has the DNA TGTGCCAGCAGTTTAGGAGCAGGGGGGACTGAAGCTTTCTTT.

The chain combines TRBV5-1 with TRBJ2-7, with 7 bases that match TRBD1. The ends lost 4 bases at V and 0 bases at J; junction bases unmatched: 7. This CDR3 region has 15 residues. Germline CDR1 SGHRS, CDR2 YFSETQ. Here the CDR3 reads CASSADRASSYEQYF. In DNA, the CDR3 is TGCGCCAGCAGCGCTGACAGGGCAAGCTCCTACGAGCAGTACTTC.

The rearrangement links TRBV4-3 to TRBJ2-3; TRBD2 is a possible D gene (7 bases). The CDR3 loop spans 16 amino acids. Deletions cut 0 bases from V and 4 bases from J, with 14 bases between. CDR1 is LGHNA, CDR2 YSLEER, per germline. The CDR3 protein is CASSQDWGLAADTQYF. As DNA, the CDR3 is TGCGCCAGCAGCCAAGATTGGGGGCTAGCGGCAGATACGCAGTATTTT.

V and J are TRBV15 and TRBJ1-4; 9 nucleotides line up with TRBD1. This CDR3 contains 15 residues. The germline gives CDR1 LNHNV, CDR2 YYDKDF (reference sequence). The V gene end was trimmed by 3 bases and the J gene end by 7 bases; junction bases not matched to a gene: 6. CDR3 residues: CATSREQGASEKLFF. CDR3 nucleotides: TGTGCCACCAGCAGGGAACAGGGGGCCTCTGAAAAACTGTTTTTT.

The chain recombines TRBV5-1 with TRBJ2-7, with D possibly matching TRBD2 (6 bases). V was clipped by 1 base and J by 2 bases, with 10 bases between them. The CDR3 has 14 amino acids. Germline CDR1 is SGHRS and CDR2 is YFSETQ. CDR3 sequence: CASSLSGGAYEQYF. In DNA form, the CDR3 reads TGCGCCAGCAGCTTGTCTGGCGGGGCCTACGAGCAGTACTTC.

The rearrangement joins TRBV15 to TRBJ2-2, with a possible D match to TRBD2 (6 bases). V was shortened by 0 bases and J by 4 bases, with 15 bases between the two germline ends. Germline values: CDR1 LNHNV, CDR2 YYDKDF (reference sequence). The CDR3 extends over 17 amino acids. In DNA, the CDR3 is TGTGCCACCAGCAGAGAAACGGCGGGGCTTAGCACCGGGGAGCTGTTTTTT. Its translation: CATSRETAGLSTGELFF.

The chain couples TRBV25-1 to TRBJ2-1, with a tentative D call TRBD1 (6 bases). The CDR3 is 13 residues long. V lost 0 bases and J lost 10, with 10 bases in between. Germline CDR1 reads MGHDK; CDR2 reads SYGVNS. CDR3: CASSEYPRGEQFF. CDR3 coding DNA: TGTGCCAGCAGTGAATATCCCAGGGGCGAGCAGTTCTTC.

This chain joins TRBV7-9 and TRBJ2-7; 10 bases agree with TRBD1. CDR3 length: 15 residues. Per germline, CDR1 SEHNR and CDR2 FQNEAQ (reference sequence). The V and J ends lost 4 bases and 2 bases, in that order; junction bases with no gene match: 5. For the CDR3, the DNA is TGTGCCAGCAGCTCGACAGGGGGCAAACCCTACGAGCAGTACTTC. Its protein product is CASSSTGGKPYEQYF.